The text below deals with one T cell receptor (beta chain). Its matching antigen is unknown. Between the trimmed V and J ends, which lost 5 bases and 4 bases, there was a span of 13 bases. The CDR3 is made up of 13 amino acids. Germline CDR1 and CDR2: SGHNT and YYREEE (reference sequence). The sample comes from a study of siplizumab effects on memory and regulatory T cells. Overall study results and limits: The study found naive T cells seemingly more diverse than memory cells and seemingly major alloresponse contributors.

The repertoire was sequenced with immunoSEQ multiplex PCR; TCRdb's copy has only in-frame clones and lacks some. This repertoire shows some 65,000 clones, 80% to 90% found once; its top ten account for about 1.5%. The source of this sequence is a human donor in good health. The chain carries TRBV5-4 and TRBJ2-7; D may be TRBD2 (6 bases). Sequencing was done on a sample of Tregs sorted from blood. CDR3 sequence (DNA): TGTGCCAGCAGGAGGAGGGAAAGTTACGAGCAGTACTTC. Its protein product is CASRRRESYEQYF.